The clone carrying this T cell receptor (beta chain) has a count of ten or more. Trimming took off 2 bases at V and 5 bases at J, with 13 bases between the two ends. The CDR3 is made up of 15 amino acids. Germline CDR1 reads MNHEY; CDR2 reads SVGEGT. This record comes from a study of T-cell reconstitution after alpha-beta-depleted transplantation in children. The library targeted TCRbeta and was prepared with unique molecular identifiers. TCRdb recomputed calls from the PCR reads with MiXCR, one row per CDR3 protein. The sample consists of hundreds of thousands of distinct CDR3 sequences, roughly 15% of them appearing once.

The gene calls are TRBV6-2 or TRBV6-3 and TRBJ2-1; D is uncertain. The clonotype comes from a human donor who donated a stem cell graft to a child with acute myeloid leukemia. Source: PBMCs from the stem cell graft donor, taken from the stem cell graft. CDR3 protein: CASSYLSISDNEQFF. CDR3 nucleotides: TGTGCCAGCAGTTACCTCTCAATCTCAGACAATGAGCAGTTCTTC.